Following are 20 T cell receptor beta chains from one sample sequenced in a study of human T cells and chemical hapten exposure. TCRdb recomputed calls from the RACE reads with MiXCR, one row per CDR3 protein. The table has fewer than 100,000 distinct CDR3 sequences, 12% seen once. Stated time point: patch test 1, 2 weeks after DPC sensitization. Treatment of the sample: therapeutic diphenylcyclopropenone sensitization with weekly scalp DPC. Sequencing was performed on whole blood, taken in connection with sensitization to the hapten diphenylcyclopropenone (DPC). These receptors were obtained from a woman in her sixties with alopecia areata. Some clones in this sample may be carry-over from other donors' samples.

The chain links TRBV7-9 to TRBJ2-5; TRBD2 matches 8 bases. V shed 8 bases and J 2 bases; nucleotides not matched to a gene: 10. The CDR3 contains 15 residues. Germline V gives CDR1 SEHNR, CDR2 FQNEAQ (reference sequence). CDR3 loop: CASGLGTSRQETQYF. The CDR3 DNA reads TGTGCCAGCGGACTCGGGACTAGTAGACAAGAGACCCAGTACTTC. Full variable domain (rest looked up from reference TRBV7-9 and TRBJ2-5): DTGVSQNPRHKITKRGQNVTFRCDPISEHNRLYWYRQTLGQGPEFLTYFQNEAQLEKSRLLSDRFSAERPKGSFSTLEIQRTEQGDSAMYLCASGLGTSRQETQYFGPGTRLLVL.

The rearrangement links TRBV10-1 to TRBJ2-3, with 9 bases fitting TRBD2. The CDR3 extends over 15 amino acids. The germline CDR1 and CDR2 sequences are WNHNN and SYGVQD (reference sequence). Germline trimming cut 8 bases from V and 5 bases from J; bases unmatched to any gene: 11. The CDR3 loop is CASSPTSGFVDTQYF. In DNA, the CDR3 is TGCGCCAGCTCTCCGACTAGCGGATTTGTAGATACGCAGTATTTT.

V and J are TRBV7-8 and TRBJ1-1; D is undetermined. Between the trimmed V and J ends, which lost 6 bases and 3 bases, there was a span of 14 bases. The CDR3 has 14 amino acids. Germline lookup yields CDR1 SGHVS and CDR2 FQNEAQ. The CDR3 sequence is CASRQTRVDTEAFF. In nucleotides, the CDR3 is TGTGCCAGCAGGCAAACCCGGGTGGACACTGAAGCTTTCTTT.

This clonotype has a handful of counts. V is TRBV14 and J is TRBJ2-3; 11 nucleotides align to TRBD2. The germline V gene has CDR1 SGHDN and CDR2 FVKESK. The trim removed 1 base at V and 7 bases at J, leaving 4 bases unmatched. The CDR3 extends over 15 amino acids. This chain's CDR3 is CASSQVAGGPNTQYF. CDR3 nucleotide sequence: TGTGCCAGCAGCCAAGTAGCGGGGGGGCCTAATACGCAGTATTTT.

The CDR3 DNA reads TGTGCCACCAGTGATGACAGTTACGAGCAGTACTTC. It yields the protein CATSDDSYEQYF. The chain is built from TRBV24-1 and TRBJ2-7, with D tentatively TRBD1 (5 bases). The V end was cut by 3 bases, the J end by 4 bases, with 6 bases between. CDR1 is KGHDR and CDR2 is SFDVKD in the germline V gene. This CDR3 has 12 amino acids.

There are many counts of this clonotype. The chain uses TRBV18 and TRBJ2-7; the D gene is possibly TRBD1 (7 bases). Germline CDR1 is KGHSH and CDR2 is LQKENI. The CDR3 runs to 13 residues. Trimming took 4 bases from V and 6 from J, leaving 13 bases between them. Here the CDR3 DNA reads TGTGCCAGCTCACTGGACAGGCGGGGCGAGCAGTACTTC. Amino acids: CASSLDRRGEQYF.

This clonotype was detected many times. The V call is TRBV5-1, the J call TRBJ2-7; D might be TRBD1 (6 bases). The CDR3 loop spans 14 amino acids. The V end lost 3 bases, the J end lost 4 bases, and 14 bases lay between the germline ends. Germline loops: CDR1 SGHRS, CDR2 YFSETQ. CDR3 in amino acids: CASSSGTMIYEQYF. DNA of the CDR3: TGCGCCAGCAGCTCCGGGACAATGATTTACGAGCAGTACTTC. Full variable domain (remainder filled in from reference TRBV5-1 and TRBJ2-7): KAGVTQTPRYLIKTRGQQVTLSCSPISGHRSVSWYQQTPGQGLQFLFEYFSETQRNKGNFPGRFSGRQFSNSRSEMNVSTLELGDSALYLCASSSGTMIYEQYFGPGTRLTVT.

V usage is TRBV10-3 and J usage is TRBJ2-5; 8 bases map to TRBD1. The length of the CDR3 is 13 residues. J was trimmed by 4 bases and V by 7 bases; bases with no gene match: 5. Germline V lookup: CDR1 ENHRY, CDR2 SYGVKD. The CDR3 reads CAITADRGETQYF. The CDR3 region has the DNA TGTGCCATCACCGCCGACAGGGGAGAGACCCAGTACTTC.

This chain joins TRBV18 and TRBJ2-7, with 7 positions matching TRBD2. This CDR3 comprises 16 residues. The V gene's germline CDR1 is KGHSH and CDR2 LQKENI. V lost 3 bases to trimming and J lost 0 bases; unmatched junction nucleotides: 8. The CDR3 nucleotides read TGTGCCAGCTCACCTCCTGGCGGGGGAAGCTCCTACGAGCAGTACTTC. Translating it yields CASSPPGGGSSYEQYF.

The CDR3 region has the DNA TGTGCCAGCAGTCACCCCACCGGGGAGCTGTTTTTT. This codes for CASSHPTGELFF. The chain combines TRBV12-3 or TRBV12-4 with TRBJ2-2; D gene uncertain. V was trimmed by 5 bases and J by 4 bases, leaving 5 bases between them. The CDR3 runs to 12 residues.

Only a few counts were recorded for this clonotype. V and J are TRBV10-1 and TRBJ2-7; 9 bases are shared with TRBD1. Germline-derived CDR1 and CDR2 are WNHNN and SYGVQD (reference sequence). The CDR3 spans 13 residues. The V and J ends lost 5 bases and 6 bases, in that order; junction bases with no gene match: 5. The CDR3 coding sequence is TGCGCCAGCAGTAACCGGGACAGGGTCGAGCAGTACTTC. It codes for CASSNRDRVEQYF.

This chain connects TRBV4-1 to TRBJ2-2, with D unclear. This CDR3 has 15 residues. Germline CDR1 reads MGHRA; CDR2 reads YSYEKL. Trimming stripped 4 bases from V and 4 bases from J, with 13 bases between. The CDR3 loop is CASSLSEAPTGELFF. The CDR3 coding sequence is TGCGCCAGCAGCCTCAGCGAGGCCCCCACCGGGGAGCTGTTTTTT.

There are a few counts of this clonotype. For the CDR3, the DNA is TGTGCCAGCAGAACTAGCGGGGTCTACAATGAGCAGTTCTTC. Protein: CASRTSGVYNEQFF. The J gene is TRBJ2-1, the V gene TRBV7-2; 10 bases map to TRBD2. CDR3 length equals 14 residues. Per germline, CDR1 SGHTA and CDR2 FQGNSA. Trimming at V came to 6 bases and at J to 3 bases, leaving 2 bases not matched to a gene.

The J gene is TRBJ2-3, the V gene TRBV6-2 or TRBV6-3; TRBD2 is a possible D gene (6 bases). CDR3 length: 14 residues. The ends were cut back, 1 base at V and 6 bases at J, with 11 bases in the middle. Germline V gene lookup returns CDR1 MNHEY and CDR2 SVGEGT. This chain's CDR3 is CASSYWSGDDTQYF. CDR3 sequence (DNA): TGTGCCAGCAGTTACTGGTCGGGGGACGATACGCAGTATTTT.

At least ten counts were recorded for this clonotype. This chain joins TRBV20-1 and TRBJ2-7; 9 bases match TRBD2. The CDR3 length is 17 residues. Per germline, CDR1 DFQATT and CDR2 SNEGSKA (reference sequence). The ends lost 5 bases at V and 1 base at J; junction bases unmatched: 15. As DNA, the CDR3 is TGCAGTGCTTCACCTAGGACCGGGACTAGCTTTTCCTACGAGCAGTACTTC. This sequence encodes CSASPRTGTSFSYEQYF.

This clonotype was picked up many times. The gene calls are TRBV7-2 and TRBJ2-3; D remains ambiguous. Germline CDR1 is SGHTA and CDR2 is FQGNSA. V lost 0 bases, J lost 7 bases, and 5 bases lay in between. This CDR3 is 12 amino acids long. Here the CDR3 reads CASSLAGHTQYF. The DNA of the CDR3 is TGTGCCAGCAGCTTAGCAGGGCATACGCAGTATTTT.

This clonotype was observed a handful of times. The gene calls are TRBV5-1 and TRBJ2-1; D gene unclear. Deletions cut 0 bases from V and 3 bases from J, with 10 bases between. The CDR3 totals 15 residues. Germline V gene sequence: CDR1 SGHRS, CDR2 YFSETQ. CDR3 loop: CASSLAGADYNEQFF. The CDR3 DNA reads as TGCGCCAGCAGCTTGGCCGGAGCAGACTACAATGAGCAGTTCTTC. The variable domain in full, with the rest retrieved from reference TRBV5-1 and TRBJ2-1, is KAGVTQTPRYLIKTRGQQVTLSCSPISGHRSVSWYQQTPGQGLQFLFEYFSETQRNKGNFPGRFSGRQFSNSRSEMNVSTLELGDSALYLCASSLAGADYNEQFFGPGTRLTVL.

This clonotype was seen at least ten times. The chain recombines TRBV2 with TRBJ2-2, with D possibly TRBD1 on 7 matching bases. This CDR3 is 14 amino acids long. CDR1 and CDR2 (germline): SNHLY, FYNNEI. Deletions cut 7 bases from V and 6 bases from J, with 15 bases between. The DNA for the CDR3 is TGTGCCAGCATGCTGCAGGGGGGTCCCGGGGAGCTGTTTTTT. The encoded protein is CASMLQGGPGELFF.

V gene TRBV4-1 combines with J gene TRBJ2-1, with D perhaps given as TRBD1 or TRBD2 (5 bases each). In germline, CDR1 is MGHRA, CDR2 YSYEKL. The CDR3 covers 12 residues. V lost 4 bases and J 9 bases, leaving 10 bases between the germline ends. DNA for the CDR3: TGCGCCAGCAGCCCCCCTGGGACTGAGCAGTTCTTC. Residues: CASSPPGTEQFF.

This clonotype has just a few counts. V is TRBV7-2 and J is TRBJ1-2; D may be TRBD1 (5 bases). This CDR3 is built from 12 residues. The V end was cut by 0 bases, the J end by 10 bases, with 9 bases between. Looked up from germline, CDR1 is SGHTA and CDR2 is FQGNSA. CDR3 DNA sequence: TGTGCCAGCAGCTTAGCGGGCAGGGACTACACCTTC. This sequence encodes CASSLAGRDYTF.